This T cell receptor (beta chain) was recorded in a study of cytomegalovirus exposure and HLA in healthy donors (dated by TCRdb to the late 2010s). As for the study more broadly: In an earlier analysis of 587 of the donors, approximately 260 Gb of sequence data and about 110 million unique TCR beta sequences from roughly 180 million T cells were reported. The study used immunosequencing to profile the T cell repertoires of 600 to 850 subjects and linked those repertoires to cytomegalovirus serostatus. A later analysis re-examined previously published TCR beta repertoires from several hundred donors and added high-resolution HLA genotyping to investigate patterns of TCR occurrence. Five DR-DQ haplotypes were treated as single units for association and clustering because of strong linkage in the cohort. The study aimed to test whether signatures of past pathogen exposure could be identified by cataloging public T cell receptors. The later analysis used no new phenotypic data to find candidate immune exposures, relying instead on TCR beta sequences and their occurrence across donors. Along with the approximately 670-subject first cohort, a separate validation cohort of more than 90 different subjects was used. The genetic ancestry cluster associated with self-reported Caucasian donors included 80% to 90% of the roughly 360 genotyped donors. To predict cytomegalovirus infection status, the study brought together high-throughput TCR immunosequencing, statistical association of individual TCRs with disease status, and machine learning. An early release covering roughly 580 HLA-typed donors comprised around 300 gigabases of sequencing data and approximately 85 million unique TCR sequences. Every discovery cohort repertoire had been produced on one sequencing platform. HLA typing covered class I and class II loci at four-digit resolution. An earlier analysis of approximately 580 of the donors used high-throughput TCR beta sequencing to judge whether each TCR beta V gene segment behaved as functional or pseudogenic. A later genetic analysis took genome-wide SNP genotypes for about 55% of the 666 donors and used that subset as a discovery cohort. Among 398 genotyped donors of the cohort, an average of around 240,000 unique TCR beta nucleotide sequences were sequenced per donor, roughly a sixth of them non-productive. Typing coverage differed by locus: A, B, C, DRB1 and DQB1 were typed in roughly 629-640 donors, DQA1 in 500 to 550, DPA1 in around 580, and DPB1 in about 450. Alongside the repertoire data, information on donor age, sex, ethnicity and CMV serostatus was compiled. Broad study findings and their caveats: CMV serostatus was the only immune exposure information available for the cohort. A later analysis associated about 17,000 TCR beta sequences with specific HLA alleles at a false discovery rate of 0.05. Correlated functional status among segregating V segments might be attributable to linkage disequilibrium, but an unknown experimental factor could not be ruled out. Across donors, most TCR sequences were observed very rarely, whereas some public TCRs were present in many individuals. Compared with equally common non-associated chains, HLA-associated TCR beta chains in a later analysis were more clonally expanded and had lower generation probabilities. This cohort had only TCR beta chains sequenced, and the lack of alpha or paired-chain data limited which features could be detected. The study listed approximately 150 TCR beta chains as associated with cytomegalovirus. According to a later genetic analysis, donors in an Asian-associated ancestry cluster had fewer N-insertions in productive TCRs than the roughly 700-donor mean. Presence/absence analyses assumed roughly uniform sequencing depth across donors, an assumption that may not hold. A later analysis found that TCR association rates varied across HLA loci, with DRB1 alleles showing the most associated TCRs and HLA-C alleles the fewest. According to a later analysis, parvovirus B19, influenza, CMV and Epstein-Barr virus appeared linked to several top co-occurrence clusters. A further reported finding was that TCR beta sequences accurately predicted the HLA-A and HLA-B alleles for most subjects in the first cohort. Because HLA typing was unavailable for some donors at each locus, only the typed subset was used in association tests. It was suggested by the authors that the approach could potentially be generalized to other disease states and immunological phenotypes. Some IMGT-functional V segments, including TRBV6-2 and TRBV6-3, could not be told apart with the 87-base-pair reads, so those segments were excluded. When HLA alleles, especially DR and DQ, strongly co-occurred, attributing TCR associations to individual alleles was difficult. According to a later analysis, most CMV-associated TCR beta chains appeared to be HLA-restricted, and the HLA associations seemed to be driven largely by CMV exposure. A later genetic analysis associated a missense DCLRE1C variant with V-gene and J-gene trimming of TCR beta chains, and an independent cohort replicated the association. The earlier analysis of around 600 of the donors excluded approximately 17 rarely observed V segments, including chromosome 9 orphons, because counts were too low. A few of the identified cytomegalovirus-associated TCR beta chains were confirmed in vitro to be specific for cytomegalovirus antigens. The sequencing pipeline was judged likely to have produced a cluster of highly shared sequence variants as a technical artifact. Cytomegalovirus status was reported to be diagnosed by the classifier with high specificity and sensitivity in both the original and validation cohorts. In an earlier analysis of 587 of the donors, most TCR beta V segments appeared in productive rearrangements about 87% or about 30% of the time, broadly matching IMGT annotations.

With regard to this clone: Its binding antigen is unknown. Base quality data are lacking; no much larger clone is found one base away. Other DNA sequences in the sample encode the same CDR3.

Trimming removed 2 bases from V and 3 bases from J, leaving 7 bases between the germline ends. CDR3 length: 13 amino acids, cysteine to phenylalanine. The only DNA kept is the CDR3, 39 bases in frame from the first base. CDR1 and CDR2 are read off the germline V gene as WSHSY and SAAADI. The library relied on the immunoSEQ multiplex PCR assay. For the multiplex PCR, a mixture combining 60 forward primers for TCR Vbeta segments and 13 reverse primers for TCR Jbeta segments was used. The CDR3 region of rearranged TCR beta genes was amplified from genomic DNA by a multiplex PCR assay. On the Illumina HiSeq System, the amplified TCR beta libraries were sequenced as 87-base-pair reads. For the original study's pipeline: In a later analysis, roughly 80 million unique TCR beta chains were counted across the roughly 610 repertoires, and around 11 million of these chains were shared by at least two donors. Raw reads were error-corrected and collapsed into unique sequences with a nearest-neighbor algorithm that merged closely related sequences to remove PCR and sequencing errors. Alignment of CDR3 sequences to IMGT reference sequences was used to assign V, D and J gene segments. For a sequence to be retained, a match of at least six nucleotides to both a V gene segment and a J gene segment was required. Rearrangements were classified as productive when the CDR3 lacked stop codons and remained in frame with V and J, and all other rearrangements were classified as non-productive. CDR3 was defined according to IMGT convention as the region running from the second conserved V-encoded cysteine to the conserved J-encoded phenylalanine. The earlier analysis of some 600 of the donors excluded sequences that lacked an unambiguous match to a single V gene segment. In an earlier analysis of about 590 of the donors, a V segment was called functional when productive rearrangements were above 56.7%, and segregating when the standard deviation between donors exceeded 5%. A statistical classification framework was developed to diagnose cytomegalovirus status using the catalog of TCR beta chain sequences. A later analysis assigned V and J genes by comparing TCR nucleotide sequences with IMGT/GENE-DB human TR gene sequences. Using the TCRdist pipeline, a later analysis assigned CDR3 sequences along with most-parsimonious VDJ recombination scenarios. A later analysis defined each TCR beta chain by its CDR3 amino acid sequence plus V-gene family, and excluded reads lacking a unique V-gene family. To address suspected cross-contamination and a sequencing artifact, a later analysis removed roughly 640 highly shared, low-generation-probability nucleotide sequences. In a later analysis, a clonal expansion index for each public chain was calculated from normalized within-repertoire ranks of inferred template counts. A later analysis computed generation probabilities with a VDJ recombination model fitted to out-of-frame rearrangements, and checked the results against IGoR. In a later analysis, hypergeometric tests were used to score TCR-TCR, TCR-HLA and TCR-CMV co-occurrence, with a repertoire-size bias correction applied to TCR pairs. To estimate false discovery rates, a later analysis permuted the HLA or CMV assignments 20 times. In a later analysis, co-occurring TCRs were grouped using DBSCAN, and TCRdist sequence similarity was added for clustering within HLA-allele-positive subsets. Repertoires with fewer than 30,000 or more than 120,000 public chains, plus five repertoires with anomalous nucleotide sharing, were excluded from co-occurrence clustering. In TCRdb, the immuneACCESS table is reduced to in-frame sequences with V and J assigned. These tables do not hold every clone; where another copy was compared, an unresolved V gene accounts for under half, and the others remain unexplained. Clone size and the V and J calls come from that table; the DNA yielded D and trimming. The sample has 120,000 or so clones on record, 6.5% to 9.5% of them singletons. Of the sample, around 6.1% is held by the ten largest clones.

In total, 630 or so healthy bone marrow donors made up the cohort. All cohort members were sampled while nominally healthy, although unrecorded immune exposures were likely present. The donor was CMV seropositive and belonged to the group of around 300 seropositive cohort members. Each donor provided a peripheral blood sample, and peripheral blood mononuclear cells were used for TCR beta sequencing. Genomic DNA extraction from the blood cell samples was performed with the Qiagen DNeasy Blood Extraction Kit. The chain links TRBV10-2 with TRBJ1-1, with the D gene not confidently named. This sequence originates from a woman between 35 and 50 years old in good health and CMV-seropositive. Sequencing used PBMCs. The CDR3 loop reads CASSEEGYTEAFF. The DNA sequence is given as TGCGCCAGCAGTGAGGAGGGATACACTGAAGCTTTCTTT.